Given below is one T cell receptor (beta chain) in context. This sample is part of a study of blood T cell repertoires in COVID-19. As for the study in general: There were acute and convalescent COVID-19 samples, and they came from the United States, Italy and Spain. PBMCs, B-cell-depleted T cells, or T cells provided the cDNA or gDNA that made up the material.

Method: immunoSEQ multiplex PCR; TCRdb's copy keeps in-frame clones and lacks some. This sample has 150,000 or so clones, with 74% found just once. The CDR3 is 15 residues long. CDR1 and CDR2 from the germline V gene are SGHRS and YFSETQ. The V segment lost 4 bases and the J segment 1 base; nucleotides outside the gene matches: 5. This clonotype originated in a woman of 80 years or more with acute or convalescent COVID-19. Sequenced material: peripheral blood. The genes are TRBV5-1 and TRBJ2-5; 9 bases line up with TRBD1. CDR3 coding DNA: TGCGCCAGCAGCCCGAGGACAGGGGCCCAAGAGACCCAGTACTTC. The encoded protein is CASSPRTGAQETQYF.